The 30 T cell receptor beta chains reported below all come from one sample, sequenced in a study of blood T cell repertoires in COVID-19. The assay was immunoSEQ multiplex PCR, and TCRdb's table has in-frame clones only and misses some. Found here are about 200,000 clones, approximately 90% of them singletons; the top ten hold 3.5% to 5%. The material sequenced was peripheral blood. These receptor sequences come from a man aged 50 to 60 with acute or convalescent COVID-19.

The chain has TRBV24-1 and TRBJ2-5; D remains ambiguous. Germline CDR1 reads KGHDR; CDR2 reads SFDVKD. Trimming removed 3 bases at V and 4 bases at J, with 11 bases between. The CDR3 contains 14 residues. CDR3 bases: TGTGCCACCAGTGATCCCTCAGCAGGAGAGACCCAGTACTTC. Translated, it gives CATSDPSAGETQYF.

This chain links TRBV19 with TRBJ1-1; D gene ambiguous. This CDR3 contains 14 residues. The germline CDR1 and CDR2 sequences are LNHDA and SQIVND (reference sequence). V was trimmed by 10 bases and J by 5 bases, leaving 20 bases between them. The CDR3 loop is CATKTEARGTEAFF. The CDR3 DNA sequence: TGTGCCACCAAAACGGAGGCCCGCGGAACTGAAGCTTTCTTT.

The J gene is TRBJ1-1, the V gene TRBV5-1; D may be TRBD1 (5 bases). The CDR3 loop spans 17 amino acids. The V and J ends lost 0 bases and 0 bases respectively, with 15 bases between them. CDR1 SGHRS and CDR2 YFSETQ come from the germline V gene. The CDR3 loop reads CASSLADSVDMNTEAFF. The CDR3 coding sequence is TGCGCCAGCAGCTTGGCCGACAGCGTAGACATGAACACTGAAGCTTTCTTT. The whole variable domain, filled in from reference TRBV5-1 and TRBJ1-1, reads KAGVTQTPRYLIKTRGQQVTLSCSPISGHRSVSWYQQTPGQGLQFLFEYFSETQRNKGNFPGRFSGRQFSNSRSEMNVSTLELGDSALYLCASSLADSVDMNTEAFFGQGTRLTVV.

The V gene is TRBV2, the J gene TRBJ1-1; maybe TRBD1 (6 bases). The ends were cut back, 2 bases at V and 4 bases at J, with 14 bases in the middle. The CDR3 runs to 15 residues. From germline, CDR1 is SNHLY and CDR2 FYNNEI. The CDR3 is CASSERGARATEAFF. DNA of the CDR3: TGTGCCAGCAGTGAACGGGGGGCTCGAGCCACTGAAGCTTTCTTT.

This clone was counted many times. The chain couples TRBV5-6 to TRBJ1-5, with 7 bases that match TRBD1. The CDR3 runs to 15 residues. Germline loops: CDR1 SGHDT, CDR2 YYEEEE. Trimming took 3 bases from V and 5 from J; bases not matched to a gene: 8. CDR3 sequence: CASSSSGQRYQPQHF. CDR3 sequence (DNA): TGTGCCAGCAGCTCCTCGGGACAGCGATATCAGCCCCAGCATTTT.

CDR3 in DNA: TGTGCCTGGTTCCATTATGGCTACACCTTC. Translated, it gives CAWFHYGYTF. The chain employs TRBV30 and TRBJ1-2; D unresolved. Trimming removed 5 bases at V and 5 bases at J, with 6 bases between. CDR1 GTSNPN and CDR2 SVGIG come from the germline V gene (reference sequence). This CDR3 comprises 10 residues.

This chain joins TRBV18 and TRBJ2-4; D ambiguous. The CDR3 spans 14 residues. CDR1 and CDR2 (germline): KGHSH, LQKENI. Trimming left V 0 bases short and J 4 bases short, with 7 bases between. DNA of the CDR3: TGTGCCAGCTCACCACCAGCCCTGAAAAACATTCAGTACTTC. This encodes CASSPPALKNIQYF.

This chain links TRBV12-3 or TRBV12-4 with TRBJ1-1; TRBD1 is a possible D gene (5 bases). With 8 bases removed from V and 11 bases from J, the gap between germline ends came to 21 bases. The CDR3 loop spans 13 amino acids. The CDR3 here is CASSWGGYQGAFF. Here the CDR3 DNA reads TGTGCCAGCTCCTGGGGGGGGTATCAAGGGGCTTTCTTT.

To note about this clone: Other DNA variants within this sample encode the same CDR3. The chain is built from TRBV2 and TRBJ1-1; no clear D gene. This CDR3 is built from 13 residues. The germline V gene encodes CDR1 SNHLY and CDR2 FYNNEI. V was pared by 6 bases and J by 0 bases, with 8 bases between. The CDR3 protein is CASREIMNTEAFF. CDR3 coding DNA: TGTGCCAGCAGAGAGATTATGAACACTGAAGCTTTCTTT.

The J gene is TRBJ2-6, the V gene TRBV10-2; 7 bases fit TRBD1. Trimming removed 5 bases from V and 1 base from J; junction bases left unmatched: 11. Germline V CDR1 and CDR2: WSHSY, SAAADI. The CDR3 extends over 18 amino acids. CDR3 nucleotide sequence: TGCGCCAGCAGTACGAGACAGGGCCTAGGGTCTGGGGCCAACGTCCTGACTTTC. Amino acid sequence: CASSTRQGLGSGANVLTF.

There are a few counts of this clone. The chain joins TRBV7-6 to TRBJ2-7; no clear D gene. Trimming removed 2 bases at V and 1 base at J, with 9 bases between. The CDR3 is 14 residues long. The germline V gene encodes CDR1 SGHVS and CDR2 FNYEAQ. The CDR3 coding sequence is TGTGCCAGCAGCTTACAGGCAGCTTCCTACGAGCAGTACTTC. As protein: CASSLQAASYEQYF.

The chain links TRBV7-9 to TRBJ1-2, with 11 bases aligning to TRBD1. The CDR3 is made up of 17 amino acids. Germline CDR1 and CDR2: SEHNR and FQNEAQ (reference sequence). V shed 5 bases and J 5 bases; nucleotides not matched to a gene: 13. CDR3 sequence (DNA): TGTGCCAGCAGCCCCTCCGGGACAGGGGGTCTTGGGTATGGCTACACCTTC. Protein: CASSPSGTGGLGYGYTF.

The chain has TRBV7-8 and TRBJ1-4, with 9 bases that match TRBD1. The length of the CDR3 is 14 residues. After removal of 5 bases from V and 7 bases from J, the junction contained 5 bases not matched to a gene. Germline V gives CDR1 SGHVS, CDR2 FQNEAQ. The CDR3 protein is CASSPGQGGEKLFF. The CDR3 region has the DNA TGTGCCAGCAGCCCGGGACAGGGAGGTGAAAAACTGTTTTTT. The variable domain in full, completed from reference TRBV7-8 and TRBJ1-4, reads GAGVSQSPRYKVAKRGQDVALRCDPISGHVSLFWYQQALGQGPEFLTYFQNEAQLDKSGLPSDRFFAERPEGSVSTLKIQRTQQEDSAVYLCASSPGQGGEKLFFGSGTQLSVL.

The chain combines TRBV2 with TRBJ1-3; 12 nucleotides match TRBD1. There are 16 residues in the CDR3. From germline, CDR1 is SNHLY and CDR2 FYNNEI. The ends lost 5 bases at V and 3 bases at J; junction bases unmatched: 5. CDR3 in amino acids: CASSTGTGGFGNTIYF. CDR3 in DNA: TGTGCCAGCAGTACCGGGACAGGGGGCTTTGGAAACACCATATATTTT.

The chain combines TRBV10-3 with TRBJ2-2; D uncertain. CDR3 length equals 12 residues. V lost 0 bases to trimming and J lost 7 bases, with 3 bases between them. CDR1 and CDR2 (germline): ENHRY, SYGVKD. For the CDR3, the DNA is TGTGCCATCAGTGAGTCATACGGGGAGCTGTTTTTT. Residues: CAISESYGELFF.

This rearrangement joins TRBV6-5 to TRBJ1-4, with TRBD1 matching 8 bases. The CDR3 has 15 residues. Trimming took 6 bases from V and 4 from J; bases not matched to a gene: 7. Germline CDR1 and CDR2: MNHEY and SVGAGI. CDR3 sequence reads: CASSPGQVLNEKLFF. CDR3 DNA sequence: TGTGCCAGCAGCCCGGGACAGGTCCTTAATGAAAAACTGTTTTTT.

The chain has TRBV14 and TRBJ2-1; the match to TRBD1 covers 7 bases. The CDR3 totals 15 residues. Germline CDR1 is SGHDN and CDR2 is FVKESK. V gave up 1 base and J gave up 3 bases; unmatched junction bases: 3. The CDR3, as DNA: TGTGCCAGCAGCCAAGCGTCAGGGGGCTACAATGAGCAGTTCTTC. Its protein product is CASSQASGGYNEQFF.

This chain joins TRBV3-1 (or the pseudogene TRBV3-2) and TRBJ1-5, with 7 bases fitting TRBD1. The J segment lost 4 bases and the V segment lost 5 bases, leaving 8 bases of the junction unmatched. Per the germline V gene, CDR1 is LGHDT and CDR2 is YNNKEL (reference sequence). The length of the CDR3 is 15 residues. CDR3 sequence reads: CASSETGDGNQPQHF. DNA for the CDR3: TGTGCCAGCAGCGAAACAGGGGATGGGAATCAGCCCCAGCATTTT.

The rearrangement links TRBV14 to TRBJ1-2; 10 nucleotides match TRBD1. Per the germline V gene, CDR1 is SGHDN and CDR2 is FVKESK. Trimming took 3 bases from V and 6 from J; bases not matched to a gene: 13. The length of the CDR3 is 17 residues. CDR3 sequence (DNA): TGTGCCAGCAGCCAGCCGGGACAGGGGCCAAGGGGTCATGGCTACACCTTC. Residues: CASSQPGQGPRGHGYTF.

The rearrangement uses TRBV6-6 and TRBJ1-1; the D is unclear. Trimming removed 8 bases at V and 1 base at J, with 11 bases between. CDR3 length: 13 residues. The germline V gene has CDR1 MNHNY and CDR2 SVGAGI (reference sequence). CDR3 amino acids: CASESLQNTEAFF. DNA for the CDR3: TGTGCCAGCGAGTCCCTCCAGAACACTGAAGCTTTCTTT.

V is TRBV6-5 and J is TRBJ1-1; TRBD1 is a possible D gene (6 bases). With 2 bases removed from V and 4 bases from J, the gap between germline ends came to 8 bases. Germline-derived CDR1 and CDR2 are MNHEY and SVGAGI. The CDR3 length is 13 residues. CDR3 residues: CASSYAGVTEAFF. DNA of the CDR3: TGTGCCAGCAGTTACGCAGGGGTCACTGAAGCTTTCTTT.

The V call is TRBV7-2, the J call TRBJ1-1; possible D gene TRBD1, 5 bases. This CDR3 region has 15 residues. Germline lookup yields CDR1 SGHTA and CDR2 FQGNSA. Trimming took off 2 bases at V and 5 bases at J, with 15 bases between the two ends. The CDR3 sequence is CASSLILGAGTEAFF. CDR3 DNA: TGTGCCAGCAGCTTAATCTTAGGGGCTGGAACTGAAGCTTTCTTT.

The V and J genes are TRBV5-6 and TRBJ1-1; 7 nucleotides line up with TRBD1. CDR3 length: 15 residues. The V gene's germline CDR1 is SGHDT and CDR2 YYEEEE. V was clipped by 4 bases and J by 1 base; unmatched bases: 7. CDR3 coding DNA: TGTGCCAGCAGCGCCCGACAGGGACCGAACACTGAAGCTTTCTTT. Its protein is CASSARQGPNTEAFF.

This chain connects TRBV9 to TRBJ2-1; 9 nucleotides align to TRBD2. V shed 4 bases, J shed 8 bases, and the junction held 4 bases outside the gene matches. CDR3 length: 13 amino acids. From germline, CDR1 is SGDLS and CDR2 YYNGEE. This CDR3 is CASSRGTSHEQFF. As DNA, the CDR3 is TGTGCCAGCAGCCGCGGGACTAGCCATGAGCAGTTCTTC.

There are a few counts of this clone. The rearrangement links TRBV6-6 to TRBJ1-4, with D possibly matching TRBD1 (5 bases). V gave up 6 bases and J gave up 8 bases, with 19 bases separating them. From germline, CDR1 is MNHNY and CDR2 SVGAGI (reference sequence). CDR3 length: 15 residues. CDR3 region: CASRKAWGLGEKLFF. DNA for the CDR3: TGTGCCAGCAGAAAGGCGTGGGGACTTGGGGAAAAACTGTTTTTT.

The sample holds a few counts of this clone. The CDR3 sequence: CASREIGTAFNSPLHF. Written as DNA, the CDR3 is TGTGCCAGCAGAGAGATCGGGACAGCCTTTAATTCACCCCTCCACTTT. This chain connects TRBV2 to TRBJ1-6, with 7 bases matching TRBD1. Per germline, CDR1 SNHLY and CDR2 FYNNEI. Losses at the gene ends were 6 bases for V and 6 bases for J; bases not matched to a gene: 11. CDR3 length: 16 amino acids.

V is TRBV25-1 and J is TRBJ1-2; D ambiguous. Germline V gene sequence: CDR1 MGHDK, CDR2 SYGVNS. V was cut by 2 bases and J by 4 bases, with 8 bases left in between. The CDR3 has 13 amino acids. The CDR3 sequence: CASSEQAGYGYTF. The CDR3 bases are TGTGCCAGCAGTGAACAAGCTGGCTATGGCTACACCTTC.

This chain joins TRBV2 and TRBJ1-5, with a possible D match to TRBD1 (5 bases). With 9 bases removed from V and 0 bases from J, the gap between germline ends came to 18 bases. CDR1 is SNHLY, CDR2 FYNNEI, per germline. The CDR3 sequence is 16 residues long. The CDR3 nucleotides read TGTGCCAGTAGAAAAACGGACGGACATAGCAATCAGCCCCAGCATTTT. Protein sequence: CASRKTDGHSNQPQHF.

The chain uses TRBV12-3 or TRBV12-4 and TRBJ2-2; D remains ambiguous. V lost 4 bases to trimming and J lost 3 bases, with 3 bases between them. The CDR3 is 12 residues long. CDR3 nucleotide sequence: TGTGCCAGCAGTTCCTACACCGGGGAGCTGTTTTTT. Amino acid sequence: CASSSYTGELFF.

The chain has TRBV29-1 and TRBJ2-2, with TRBD2 matching over 15 bases. V was pared by 5 bases and J by 3 bases, with 4 bases of the junction left unmatched. In germline, CDR1 is SQVTM, CDR2 ANQGSEA. The CDR3 is 16 amino acids. The CDR3 here is CSVWTSGGADTGELFF. The CDR3 bases are TGCAGCGTTTGGACTAGCGGGGGGGCGGACACCGGGGAGCTGTTTTTT.